This entry concerns a single TCR beta chain. Its matching antigen is unknown. TCRdb's copy holds only in-frame clones and misses some; the assay was immunoSEQ multiplex PCR. The sample records 1.6 million or so clones, about 96% being singletons. The data originate from a study of shared clonotypes between healthy human individuals. Overall study: Per donor, CD8 memory used one plate, CD8 naive used two, CD4 memory used three and CD4 naive used three. Study findings and constraints: Researchers sampled blood only, noting tissue repertoires likely differ. Clonotypes shared by all four sorted-subset donors had higher generation probabilities than non-shared clonotypes.

The V end lost 4 bases, the J end lost 1 base, and 17 bases lay between the germline ends. CDR1 and CDR2 from the germline V gene are SGHRS and YFSETQ. The CDR3 is made up of 16 amino acids. Donors had no recently reported acute infections or vaccinations and were HIV-negative. The sequenced material came from naive CD4+ T cells sorted from blood. Subset specified: CD45RA+ positively selected. The chain uses TRBV5-1 and TRBJ2-5, with D possibly TRBD1 on 6 matching bases. This sequence originates from a man aged 30 to 39 in good health. This CDR3 is CASSARDTGIQETQYF. In nucleotides, the CDR3 is TGCGCCAGCAGCGCCCGGGACACTGGGATCCAAGAGACCCAGTACTTC.